The table lists the clone carrying this T cell receptor (beta chain) with a few counts. Its antigen is not identified. This specimen comes from a study of T-cell memory formation after mild COVID-19. Broader study findings: Pre-infection memory already had some responding clones, implying cross-reactive memory joined.

TCRdb reprocessed the 5' RACE reads with MiXCR, giving one entry per CDR3 protein. The table lists some 82,000 distinct CDR3 sequences, 9.5% to 15% of them singletons, with about 40% in the top ten. The CDR3 contains 16 residues. V dropped 1 base and J dropped 3 bases, with 15 bases sitting between them. Per germline, CDR1 LGHNA and CDR2 YNFKEQ. The rearrangement joins TRBV4-2 to TRBJ2-5; the D gene could be TRBD1 or TRBD2 (5 bases each). The source of this sequence is a man aged 18 to 30 who had mild COVID-19 (a few samples of this study predate the infection). Cell type and time point are not known. The sequenced material came from PBMCs or a T cell subset sorted from them (not recorded which). CDR3 DNA: TGTGCCAGCAGCCAAGTGGGGGACCCGCCGGAAGAGACCCAGTACTTC. Translating gives CASSQVGDPPEETQYF.